This T cell receptor beta chain comes out of a study of cytomegalovirus exposure and HLA in healthy donors. There are 15 residues in the CDR3. Between the trimmed V and J ends, which lost 0 bases and 12 bases, there was a span of 17 bases. CDR1 and CDR2 from the germline V gene are SEHNR and FQNEAQ (reference sequence). This PCR relied on a set of 60 Vbeta primers and 13 Jbeta primers. Repertoires were generated with immunoSEQ multiplex PCR, while TCRdb's copy carries only in-frame clones and drops some. The data hold approximately 160,000 clones, with roughly four fifths observed a single time. Study-level results: An analysis that was carried out later associated approximately 15,000 TCR beta sequences with HLA alleles at 0.05 false discovery rate. The authors later found HLA-associated TCR beta chains more clonally expanded than equally common others.

This clone was observed a handful of times. The antigen remains unidentified. The J gene is TRBJ2-2, the V gene TRBV7-9; tentatively, D is TRBD2 (6 bases). The sequenced material came from PBMCs. This receptor was taken from a man between 50 and 59 years old in good health and CMV-seropositive. Written as DNA, the CDR3 is TGTGCCAGCAGCTTAGCTGTCTCTGGGGGGTCTAAGCTGTTTTTT. It codes for CASSLAVSGGSKLFF.